This T cell receptor beta chain was sequenced in a study of blood T cell repertoires in COVID-19. The CDR3 contains 14 residues. From germline, CDR1 is SGHTA and CDR2 FQGTGA. V was shortened by 4 bases and J by 5 bases, with 14 bases between the two germline ends. Assay: immunoSEQ multiplex PCR; the TCRdb copy retains only in-frame clones and omits some. The top ten clones hold around 7.2% of a sample with about 150,000 clones, approximately 82% of them seen once. This TCR came from a woman in her forties or fifties in a cohort sampled during active or convalescent COVID-19. The chain employs TRBV7-3 and TRBJ1-2; TRBD1 might be the D (5 bases). Sequenced sample: peripheral blood. CDR3 sequence: CASSSPGFGYGYTF. CDR3 in DNA: TGTGCCAGCAGCTCCCCAGGGTTTGGGTATGGCTACACCTTC.